This T cell receptor (beta chain) was sequenced during a study of technical replicates of blood from a handful of donors. Libraries were prepared by immunoSEQ multiplex PCR; TCRdb keeps only in-frame clonotypes and omits some of them. Of tens of thousands of clones listed, under 95% are singletons. Germline V CDR1 and CDR2: SGDLS, YYNGEE. The CDR3 extends over 16 amino acids. V shed 4 bases and J 6 bases; nucleotides not matched to a gene: 13. The V call is TRBV9, the J call TRBJ1-5; 7 bases match TRBD1. This receptor was obtained from a human donor in good health. Sequenced material: T cells isolated from PBMCs. As DNA, the CDR3 is TGTGCCAGCAGCCCCGGGACAGCCACCACCGGTCAGCCCCAGCATTTT. Its protein is CASSPGTATTGQPQHF.